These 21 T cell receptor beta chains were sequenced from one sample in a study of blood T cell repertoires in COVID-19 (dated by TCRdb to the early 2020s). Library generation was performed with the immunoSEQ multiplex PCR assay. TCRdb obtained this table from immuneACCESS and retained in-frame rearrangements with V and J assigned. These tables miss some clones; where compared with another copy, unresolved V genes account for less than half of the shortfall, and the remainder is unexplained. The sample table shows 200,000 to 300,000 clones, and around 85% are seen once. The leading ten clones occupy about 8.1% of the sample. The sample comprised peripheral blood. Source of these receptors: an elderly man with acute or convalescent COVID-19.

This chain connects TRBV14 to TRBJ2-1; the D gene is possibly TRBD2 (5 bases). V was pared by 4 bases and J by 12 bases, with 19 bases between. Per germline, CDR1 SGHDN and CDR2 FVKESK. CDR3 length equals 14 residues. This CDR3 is CASSRKKRSPGQFF. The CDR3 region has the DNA TGTGCCAGCAGCCGTAAGAAGCGGAGCCCGGGGCAGTTCTTC.

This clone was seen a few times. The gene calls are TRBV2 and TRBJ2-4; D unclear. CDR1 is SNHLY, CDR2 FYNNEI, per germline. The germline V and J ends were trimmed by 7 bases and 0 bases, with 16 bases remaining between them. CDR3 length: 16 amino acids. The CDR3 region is CASKERHLLAKNIQYF. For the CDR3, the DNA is TGTGCCAGCAAAGAACGACATCTCCTAGCCAAAAACATTCAGTACTTC.

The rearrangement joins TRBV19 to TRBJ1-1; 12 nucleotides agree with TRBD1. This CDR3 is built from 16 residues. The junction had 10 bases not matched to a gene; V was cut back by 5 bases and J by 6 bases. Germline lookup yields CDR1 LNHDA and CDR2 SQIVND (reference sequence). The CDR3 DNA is TGTGCCAGTAGTGGGTGGGACAGGGGGCTTTCCGCTGAAGCTTTCTTT. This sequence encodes CASSGWDRGLSAEAFF.

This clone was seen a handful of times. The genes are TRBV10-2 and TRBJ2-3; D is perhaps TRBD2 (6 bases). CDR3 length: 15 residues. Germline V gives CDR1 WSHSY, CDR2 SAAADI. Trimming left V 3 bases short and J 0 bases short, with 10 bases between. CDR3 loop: CASSDFGTSTDTQYF. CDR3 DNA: TGCGCCAGCAGTGATTTCGGGACTAGCACAGATACGCAGTATTTT.

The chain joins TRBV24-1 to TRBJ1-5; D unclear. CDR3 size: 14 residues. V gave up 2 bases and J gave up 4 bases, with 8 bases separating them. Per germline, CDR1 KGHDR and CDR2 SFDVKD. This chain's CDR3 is CATSDSGRNQPQHF. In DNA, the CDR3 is TGTGCCACCAGTGATTCCGGGAGAAATCAGCCCCAGCATTTT.

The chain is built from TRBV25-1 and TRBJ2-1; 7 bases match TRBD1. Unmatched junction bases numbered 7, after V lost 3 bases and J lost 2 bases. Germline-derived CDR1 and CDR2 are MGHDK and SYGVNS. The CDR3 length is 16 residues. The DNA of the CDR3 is TGTGCCAGCAGTGAGTCGGGACAGCCACCCTACAATGAGCAGTTCTTC. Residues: CASSESGQPPYNEQFF. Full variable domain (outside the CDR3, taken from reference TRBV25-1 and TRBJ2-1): EADIYQTPRYLVIGTGKKITLECSQTMGHDKMYWYQQDPGMELHLIHYSYGVNSTEKGDLSSESTVSRIRTEHFPLTLESARPSHTSQYLCASSESGQPPYNEQFFGPGTRLTVL.

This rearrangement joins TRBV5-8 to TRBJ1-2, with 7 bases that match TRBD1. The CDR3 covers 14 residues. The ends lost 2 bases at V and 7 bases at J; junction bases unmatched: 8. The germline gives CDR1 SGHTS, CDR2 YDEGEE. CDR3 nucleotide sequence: TGTGCCAGCAGCTTACAGAGGGGGCAAAGTGGCTACACCTTC. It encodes CASSLQRGQSGYTF.

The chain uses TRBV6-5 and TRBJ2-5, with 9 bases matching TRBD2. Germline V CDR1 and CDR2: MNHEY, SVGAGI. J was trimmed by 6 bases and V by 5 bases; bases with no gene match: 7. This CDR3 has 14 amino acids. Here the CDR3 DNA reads TGTGCCAGCAGTCTTAGCGGGAGATTCCAGACCCAGTACTTC. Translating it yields CASSLSGRFQTQYF.

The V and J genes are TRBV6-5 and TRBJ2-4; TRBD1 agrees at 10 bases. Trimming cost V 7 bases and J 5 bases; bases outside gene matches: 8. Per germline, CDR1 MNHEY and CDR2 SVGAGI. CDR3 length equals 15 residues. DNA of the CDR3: TGTGCCAGCACCAAATCGGGGACAGGGGAAAACATTCAGTACTTC. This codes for CASTKSGTGENIQYF.

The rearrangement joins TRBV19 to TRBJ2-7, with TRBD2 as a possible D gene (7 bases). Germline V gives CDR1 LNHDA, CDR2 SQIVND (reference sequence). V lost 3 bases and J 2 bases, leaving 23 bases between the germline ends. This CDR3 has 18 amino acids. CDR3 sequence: CASSMRRPLTGGPYEQYF. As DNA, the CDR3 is TGTGCCAGTAGTATGCGTCGGCCACTCACGGGGGGCCCCTACGAGCAGTACTTC. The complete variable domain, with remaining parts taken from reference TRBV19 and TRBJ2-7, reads DGGITQSPKYLFRKEGQNVTLSCEQNLNHDAMYWYRQDPGQGLRLIYYSQIVNDFQKGDIAEGYSVSREKKESFPLTVTSAQKNPTAFYLCASSMRRPLTGGPYEQYFGPGTRLTVT.

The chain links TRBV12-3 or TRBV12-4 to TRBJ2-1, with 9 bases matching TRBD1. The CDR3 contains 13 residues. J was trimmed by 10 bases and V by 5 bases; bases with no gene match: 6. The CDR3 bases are TGTGCCAGCAGTACCTCAACAGGGGGCGAGCAGTTCTTC. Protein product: CASSTSTGGEQFF.

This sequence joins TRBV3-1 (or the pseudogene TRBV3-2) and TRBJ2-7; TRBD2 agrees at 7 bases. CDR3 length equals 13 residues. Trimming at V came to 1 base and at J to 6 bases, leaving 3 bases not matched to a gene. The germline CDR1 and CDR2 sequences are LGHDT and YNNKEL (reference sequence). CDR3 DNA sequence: TGTGCCAGCAGCCAAGGGCTAGCGGCCGAGCAGTACTTC. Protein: CASSQGLAAEQYF.

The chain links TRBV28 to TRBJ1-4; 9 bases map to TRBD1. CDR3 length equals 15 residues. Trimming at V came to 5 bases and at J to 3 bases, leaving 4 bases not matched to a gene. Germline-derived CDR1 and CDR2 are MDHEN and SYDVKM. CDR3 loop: CASSPQGASNEKLFF. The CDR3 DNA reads TGTGCCAGCAGTCCACAGGGGGCGTCTAATGAAAAACTGTTTTTT.

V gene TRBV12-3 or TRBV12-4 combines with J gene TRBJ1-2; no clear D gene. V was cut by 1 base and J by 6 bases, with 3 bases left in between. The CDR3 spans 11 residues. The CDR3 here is CASSLGDGYTF. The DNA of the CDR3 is TGTGCCAGCAGTTTAGGCGATGGCTACACCTTC.

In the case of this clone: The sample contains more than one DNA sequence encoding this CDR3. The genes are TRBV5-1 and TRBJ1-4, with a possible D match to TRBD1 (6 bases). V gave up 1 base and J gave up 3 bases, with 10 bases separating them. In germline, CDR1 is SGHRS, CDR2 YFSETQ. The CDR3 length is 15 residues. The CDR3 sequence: CASSLTGLSNEKLFF. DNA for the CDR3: TGCGCCAGCAGCTTGACAGGGCTATCTAATGAAAAACTGTTTTTT.

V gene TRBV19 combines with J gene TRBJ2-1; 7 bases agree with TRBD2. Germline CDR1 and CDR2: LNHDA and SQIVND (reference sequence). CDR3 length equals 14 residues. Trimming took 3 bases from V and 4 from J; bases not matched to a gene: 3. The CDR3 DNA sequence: TGTGCCAGTAGTATTACTAGCGTTTACAATGAGCAGTTCTTC. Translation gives CASSITSVYNEQFF.

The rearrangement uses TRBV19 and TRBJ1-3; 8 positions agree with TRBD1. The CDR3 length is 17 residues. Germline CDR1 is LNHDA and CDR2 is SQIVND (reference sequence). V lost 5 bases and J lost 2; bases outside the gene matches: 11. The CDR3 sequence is CASSPRQGLPPGNTIYF. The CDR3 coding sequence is TGTGCCAGTAGTCCCCGACAGGGGCTACCCCCTGGAAACACCATATATTTT.

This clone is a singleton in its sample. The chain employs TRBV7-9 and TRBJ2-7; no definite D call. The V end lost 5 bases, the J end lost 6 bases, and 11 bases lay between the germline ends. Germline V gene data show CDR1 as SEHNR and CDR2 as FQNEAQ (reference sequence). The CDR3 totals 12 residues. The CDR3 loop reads CASSPTDTEQYF. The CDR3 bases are TGTGCCAGCAGCCCAACAGATACCGAGCAGTACTTC.

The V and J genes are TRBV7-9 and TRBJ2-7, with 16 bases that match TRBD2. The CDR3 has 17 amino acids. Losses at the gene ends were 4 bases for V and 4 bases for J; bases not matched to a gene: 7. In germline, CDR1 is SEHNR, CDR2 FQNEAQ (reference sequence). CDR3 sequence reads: CASSSGLAGGPGYEQYF. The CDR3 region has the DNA TGTGCCAGCAGCTCGGGACTAGCGGGAGGGCCAGGATACGAGCAGTACTTC.

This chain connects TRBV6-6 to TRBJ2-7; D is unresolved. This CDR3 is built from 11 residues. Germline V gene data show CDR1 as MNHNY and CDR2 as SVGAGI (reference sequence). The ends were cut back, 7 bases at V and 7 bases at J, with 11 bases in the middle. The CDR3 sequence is CASTGMREQYF. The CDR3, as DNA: TGTGCCAGCACCGGAATGCGGGAGCAGTACTTC.

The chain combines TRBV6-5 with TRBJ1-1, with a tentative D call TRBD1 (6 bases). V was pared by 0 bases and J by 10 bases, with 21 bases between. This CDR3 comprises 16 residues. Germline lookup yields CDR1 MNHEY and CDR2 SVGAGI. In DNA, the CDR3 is TGTGCCAGCAGTTACTCGAAAGAGACAGGATTCTTAGGAGCTTTCTTT. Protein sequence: CASSYSKETGFLGAFF.